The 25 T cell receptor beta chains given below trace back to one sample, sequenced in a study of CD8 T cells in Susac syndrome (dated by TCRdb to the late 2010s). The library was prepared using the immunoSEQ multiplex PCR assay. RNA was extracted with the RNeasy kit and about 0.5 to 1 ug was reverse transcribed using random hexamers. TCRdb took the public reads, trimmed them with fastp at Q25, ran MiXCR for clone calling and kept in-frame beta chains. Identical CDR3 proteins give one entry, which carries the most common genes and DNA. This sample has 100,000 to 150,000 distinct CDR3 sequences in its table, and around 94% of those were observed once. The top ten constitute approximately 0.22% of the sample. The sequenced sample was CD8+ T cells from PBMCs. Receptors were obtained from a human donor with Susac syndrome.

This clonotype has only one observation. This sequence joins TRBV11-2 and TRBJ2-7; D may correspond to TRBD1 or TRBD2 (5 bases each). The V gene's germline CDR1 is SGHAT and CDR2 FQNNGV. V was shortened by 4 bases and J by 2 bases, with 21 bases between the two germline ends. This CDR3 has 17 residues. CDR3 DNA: TGTGCCAGCAGCTCACTTAAACCGGGACGAAGAGCCTACGAGCAGTACTTC. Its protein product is CASSSLKPGRRAYEQYF. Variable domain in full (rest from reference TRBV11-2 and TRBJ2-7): EAGVAQSPRYKIIEKRQSVAFWCNPISGHATLYWYQQILGQGPKLLIQFQNNGVVDDSQLPKDRFSAERLKGVDSTLKIQPAKLEDSAVYLCASSSLKPGRRAYEQYFGPGTRLTVT.

The CDR3 region is CASSPISYEQYF. CDR3 DNA sequence: TGTGCCAGCAGCCCGATCTCCTACGAGCAGTACTTC. The V call is TRBV7-2, the J call TRBJ2-7; D not certain. The CDR3 runs to 12 residues. Germline lookup yields CDR1 SGHTA and CDR2 FQGNSA. The ends were cut back, 5 bases at V and 0 bases at J, with 5 bases in the middle.

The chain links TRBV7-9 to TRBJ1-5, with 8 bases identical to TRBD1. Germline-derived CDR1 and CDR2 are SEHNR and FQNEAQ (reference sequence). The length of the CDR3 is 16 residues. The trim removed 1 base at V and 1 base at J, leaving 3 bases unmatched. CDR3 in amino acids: CASSLGQGQSNQPQHF. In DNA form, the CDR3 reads TGTGCCAGCAGCTTAGGACAGGGGCAGAGCAATCAGCCCCAGCATTTT.

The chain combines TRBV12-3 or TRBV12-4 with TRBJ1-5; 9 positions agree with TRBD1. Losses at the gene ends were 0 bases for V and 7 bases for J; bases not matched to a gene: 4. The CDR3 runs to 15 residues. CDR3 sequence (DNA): TGTGCCAGCAGTTTAGCTCGGACAGGGGACCAGCCCCAGCATTTT. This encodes CASSLARTGDQPQHF.

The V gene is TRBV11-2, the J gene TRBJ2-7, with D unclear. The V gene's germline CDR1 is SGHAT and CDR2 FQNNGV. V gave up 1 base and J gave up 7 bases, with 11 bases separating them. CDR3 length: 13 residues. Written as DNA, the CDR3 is TGTGCCAGCAGCTTAGCGGCCAGGCGGGAGCAGTACTTC. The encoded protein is CASSLAARREQYF. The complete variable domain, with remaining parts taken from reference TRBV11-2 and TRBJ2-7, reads EAGVAQSPRYKIIEKRQSVAFWCNPISGHATLYWYQQILGQGPKLLIQFQNNGVVDDSQLPKDRFSAERLKGVDSTLKIQPAKLEDSAVYLCASSLAARREQYFGPGTRLTVT.

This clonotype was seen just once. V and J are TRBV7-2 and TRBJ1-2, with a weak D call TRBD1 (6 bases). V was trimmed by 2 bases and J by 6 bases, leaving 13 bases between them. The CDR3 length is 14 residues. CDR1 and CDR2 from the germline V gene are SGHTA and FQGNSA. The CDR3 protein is CASSLQGPADGYTF. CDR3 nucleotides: TGTGCCAGCAGCTTACAGGGGCCCGCCGATGGCTACACCTTC.

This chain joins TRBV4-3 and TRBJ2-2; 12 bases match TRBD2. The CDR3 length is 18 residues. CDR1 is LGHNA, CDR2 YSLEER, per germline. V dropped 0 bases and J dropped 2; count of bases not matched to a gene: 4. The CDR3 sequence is CASSQERLAGVNTGELFF. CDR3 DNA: TGCGCCAGCAGCCAAGAGAGACTAGCGGGAGTTAACACCGGGGAGCTGTTTTTT.

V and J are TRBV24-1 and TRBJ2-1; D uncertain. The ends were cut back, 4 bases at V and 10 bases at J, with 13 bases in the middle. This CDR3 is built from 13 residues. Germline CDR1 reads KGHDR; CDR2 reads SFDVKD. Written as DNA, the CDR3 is TGTGCCACCAGTGAACCCGACTCCAGAGAGCAGTTCTTC. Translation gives CATSEPDSREQFF.

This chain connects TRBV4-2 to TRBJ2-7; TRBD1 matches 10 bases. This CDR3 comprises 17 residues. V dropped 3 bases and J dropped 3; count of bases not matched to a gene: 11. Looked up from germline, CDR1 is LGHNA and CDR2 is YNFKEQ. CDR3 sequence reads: CASSHLPARTGGYEQYF. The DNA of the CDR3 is TGTGCCAGCAGCCATTTGCCCGCCCGGACAGGGGGCTACGAGCAGTACTTC.

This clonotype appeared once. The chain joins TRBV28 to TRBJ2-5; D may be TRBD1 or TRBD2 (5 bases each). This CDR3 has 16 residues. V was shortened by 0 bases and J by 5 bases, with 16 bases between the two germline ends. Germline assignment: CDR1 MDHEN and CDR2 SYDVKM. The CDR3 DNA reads TGTGCCAGCAGTTTATGGACTGCCGGGGACGGGGAGACCCAGTACTTC. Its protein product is CASSLWTAGDGETQYF.

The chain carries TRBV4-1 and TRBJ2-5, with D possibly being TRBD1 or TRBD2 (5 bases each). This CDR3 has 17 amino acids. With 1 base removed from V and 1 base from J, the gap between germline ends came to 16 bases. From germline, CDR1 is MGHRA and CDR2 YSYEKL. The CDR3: CASSQVGPGRTQETQYF. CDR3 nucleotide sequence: TGCGCCAGCAGCCAAGTCGGACCGGGACGGACCCAAGAGACCCAGTACTTC.

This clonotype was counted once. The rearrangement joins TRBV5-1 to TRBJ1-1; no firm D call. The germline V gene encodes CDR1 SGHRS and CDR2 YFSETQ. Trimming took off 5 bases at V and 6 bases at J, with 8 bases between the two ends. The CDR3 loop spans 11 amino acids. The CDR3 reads CASRAAAEAFF. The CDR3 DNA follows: TGCGCCAGCAGAGCAGCAGCTGAAGCTTTCTTT.

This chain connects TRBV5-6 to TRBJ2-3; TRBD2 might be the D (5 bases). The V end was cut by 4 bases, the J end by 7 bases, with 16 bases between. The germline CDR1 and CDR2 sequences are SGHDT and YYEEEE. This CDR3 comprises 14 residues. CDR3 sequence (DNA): TGTGCCAGCAGCGCGGGCGCCAACCCTAATACGCAGTATTTT. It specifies CASSAGANPNTQYF.

CDR3 in DNA: TGTGCCAGCAGCCCTTCCGGGGGCTCTGAGGTTGAAGCTTTCTTT. Its protein product is CASSPSGGSEVEAFF. This chain links TRBV13 with TRBJ1-1; weak D call: TRBD1 (6 bases). V dropped 5 bases and J dropped 7 bases, with 20 bases sitting between them. This CDR3 comprises 15 residues. Germline V gene lookup returns CDR1 PRHDT and CDR2 FYEKMQ (reference sequence).

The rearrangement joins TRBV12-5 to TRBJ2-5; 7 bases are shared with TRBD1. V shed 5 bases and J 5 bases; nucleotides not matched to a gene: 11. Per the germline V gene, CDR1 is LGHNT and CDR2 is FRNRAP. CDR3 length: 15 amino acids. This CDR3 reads CASGAGTENAETQYF. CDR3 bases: TGTGCTAGTGGTGCCGGGACAGAAAACGCGGAGACCCAGTACTTC.

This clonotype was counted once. CDR3 in DNA: TGTGCCAGCAGCGCGGATGGACCGACTGAAGCTTTCTTT. Protein: CASSADGPTEAFF. This sequence joins TRBV9 and TRBJ1-1; D gene unclear. V lost 3 bases to trimming and J lost 5 bases, with 11 bases between them. CDR3 length: 13 amino acids. In germline, CDR1 is SGDLS, CDR2 YYNGEE.

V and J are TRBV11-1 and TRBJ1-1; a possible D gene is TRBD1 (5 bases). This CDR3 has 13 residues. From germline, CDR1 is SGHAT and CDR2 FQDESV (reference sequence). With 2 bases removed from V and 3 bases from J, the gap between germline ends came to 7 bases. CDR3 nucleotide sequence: TGTGCCAGCAGCTTACCGGGGGACACTGAAGCTTTCTTT. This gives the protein CASSLPGDTEAFF.

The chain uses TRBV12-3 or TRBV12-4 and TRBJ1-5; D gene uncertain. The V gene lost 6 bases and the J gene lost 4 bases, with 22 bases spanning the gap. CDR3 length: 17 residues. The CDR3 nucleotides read TGTGCCAGCAGCCTTAGAGGAGGTCCTCAGCTTAATCAGCCCCAGCATTTT. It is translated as CASSLRGGPQLNQPQHF.

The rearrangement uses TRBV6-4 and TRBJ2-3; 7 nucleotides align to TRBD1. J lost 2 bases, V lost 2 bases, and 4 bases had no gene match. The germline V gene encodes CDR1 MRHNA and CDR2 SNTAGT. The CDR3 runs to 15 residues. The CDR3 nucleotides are TGTGCCAGCAGTGACGGGGACAGCACCACAGATACGCAGTATTTT. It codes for CASSDGDSTTDTQYF.

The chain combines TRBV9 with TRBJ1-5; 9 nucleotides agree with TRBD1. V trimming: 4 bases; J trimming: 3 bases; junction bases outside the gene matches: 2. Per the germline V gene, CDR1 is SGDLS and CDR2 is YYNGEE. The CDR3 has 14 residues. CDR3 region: CASSRTGDNQPQHF. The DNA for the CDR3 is TGTGCCAGCAGCCGGACAGGGGACAATCAGCCCCAGCATTTT.

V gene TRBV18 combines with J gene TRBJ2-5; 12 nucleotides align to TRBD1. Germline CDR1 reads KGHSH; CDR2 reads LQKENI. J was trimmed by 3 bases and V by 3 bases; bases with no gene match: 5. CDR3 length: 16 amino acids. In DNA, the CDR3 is TGTGCCAGCTCACCTCCCGGGACAGGGGGCGAAGAGACCCAGTACTTC. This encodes CASSPPGTGGEETQYF.

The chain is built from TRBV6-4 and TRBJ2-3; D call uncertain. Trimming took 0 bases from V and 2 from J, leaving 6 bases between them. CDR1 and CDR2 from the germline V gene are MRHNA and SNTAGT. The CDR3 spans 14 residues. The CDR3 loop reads CASSDSTATDTQYF. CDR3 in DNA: TGTGCCAGCAGTGACTCGACGGCCACAGATACGCAGTATTTT.

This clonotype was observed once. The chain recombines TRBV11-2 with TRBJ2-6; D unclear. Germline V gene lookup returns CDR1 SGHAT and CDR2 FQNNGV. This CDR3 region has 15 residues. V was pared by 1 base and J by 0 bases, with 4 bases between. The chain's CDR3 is CASSLVSSGANVLTF. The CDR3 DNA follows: TGTGCCAGCAGCTTAGTATCCTCTGGGGCCAACGTCCTGACTTTC.

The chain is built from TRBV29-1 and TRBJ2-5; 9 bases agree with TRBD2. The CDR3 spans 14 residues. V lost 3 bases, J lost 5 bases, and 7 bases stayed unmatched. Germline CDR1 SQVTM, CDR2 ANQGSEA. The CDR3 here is CSVDRGRAGETQYF. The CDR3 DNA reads TGCAGCGTTGATCGCGGGAGGGCCGGGGAGACCCAGTACTTC.

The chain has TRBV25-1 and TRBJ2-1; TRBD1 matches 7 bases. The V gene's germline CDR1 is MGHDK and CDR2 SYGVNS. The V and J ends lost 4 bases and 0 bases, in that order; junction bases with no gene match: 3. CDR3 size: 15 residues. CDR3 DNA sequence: TGTGCCAGCAGTGGGGACAGCAGCTCCTACAATGAGCAGTTCTTC. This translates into CASSGDSSSYNEQFF. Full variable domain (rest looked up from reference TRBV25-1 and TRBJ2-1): EADIYQTPRYLVIGTGKKITLECSQTMGHDKMYWYQQDPGMELHLIHYSYGVNSTEKGDLSSESTVSRIRTEHFPLTLESARPSHTSQYLCASSGDSSSYNEQFFGPGTRLTVL.